The following is a T cell receptor beta chain sequence with its context. The data stem from a study of T-cell reconstitution after alpha-beta-depleted transplantation in children. Preparing the TCRbeta library involved the use of unique molecular identifiers. From the PCR reads, TCRdb called clonotypes with MiXCR, one entry per CDR3 protein. Among some 200,000 distinct CDR3 sequences listed, about a tenth were seen once. Per the germline V gene, CDR1 is GTSNPN and CDR2 is SVGIG (reference sequence). The V gene lost 4 bases and the J gene lost 4 bases, with 8 bases spanning the gap. The CDR3 is made up of 11 amino acids.

The TCR was taken from a human donor who donated a stem cell graft to a child with acute lymphoblastic leukemia. The chain has TRBV30 and TRBJ2-7, with D uncertain. Sequences were derived from PBMCs from the stem cell graft donor, sampled from the stem cell graft. CDR3 sequence: CAWTWGYEQYF. Written as DNA, the CDR3 is TGTGCCTGGACATGGGGTTACGAGCAGTACTTC.